Listed here are 30 T cell receptor beta chains from one sample, sequenced in a study of shared clonotypes between healthy human individuals. Sequencing was performed with immunoSEQ multiplex PCR; in TCRdb, only in-frame clones are kept and a portion is missing. Here the sample spans approximately 530,000 clones, approximately 95% being singletons. Source material: naive CD4+ T cells sorted from blood. Documented subset: CD45RA+ positively selected. The receptor source for this set is a woman in her 30s in good health.

The rearrangement joins TRBV6-5 to TRBJ2-3; a weak D match, TRBD2 (7 bases). CDR3 size: 16 residues. Per the germline V gene, CDR1 is MNHEY and CDR2 is SVGAGI. V lost 0 bases to trimming and J lost 2 bases, with 12 bases between them. The CDR3 DNA is TGTGCCAGCAGTTACTCTGGGGCGGGGGCCACAGATACGCAGTATTTT. This sequence encodes CASSYSGAGATDTQYF.

This chain links TRBV18 with TRBJ1-1, with D uncertain. The V and J ends lost 4 bases and 2 bases respectively, with 8 bases between them. The CDR3 sequence is 13 residues long. Germline V gene lookup returns CDR1 KGHSH and CDR2 LQKENI. The CDR3, as DNA: TGTGCCAGCTCACAACTGGGAAACACTGAAGCTTTCTTT. Its protein is CASSQLGNTEAFF.

The CDR3, as DNA: TGTGCCAGCGAAATTGCCAGCACAGATACGCAGTATTTT. Residues: CASEIASTDTQYF. The chain has TRBV5-8 and TRBJ2-3; D is undetermined. Trimming left V 7 bases short and J 0 bases short, with 9 bases between. The CDR3 is 13 residues long. Germline V gene data show CDR1 as SGHTS and CDR2 as YDEGEE.

This chain uses TRBV19 with TRBJ1-5; 7 positions match TRBD1. The CDR3 consists of 15 residues. Germline V gene sequence: CDR1 LNHDA, CDR2 SQIVND (reference sequence). J gave up 3 bases and V 5 bases, and 7 bases lay outside the gene matches. The CDR3 DNA reads TGTGCCAGTAGTCCACCGACAGGGAACAATCAGCCCCAGCATTTT. Translating it yields CASSPPTGNNQPQHF.

J is TRBJ1-5 and V is TRBV7-9, with a tentative D call TRBD1 (6 bases). CDR1 and CDR2 (germline): SEHNR, FQNEAQ (reference sequence). This CDR3 has 16 amino acids. Trimming took 5 bases from V and 3 from J, leaving 17 bases between them. CDR3 nucleotide sequence: TGTGCCAGCAGCCCCGGACAGCCGGGAATCAATCAGCCCCAGCATTTT. It translates to CASSPGQPGINQPQHF.

The rearrangement links TRBV29-1 to TRBJ1-2, with D possibly being TRBD1 (6 bases). This CDR3 is 13 amino acids long. Germline V lookup: CDR1 SQVTM, CDR2 ANQGSEA. V lost 7 bases to trimming and J lost 4 bases, with 16 bases between them. In DNA, the CDR3 is TGCAGCGCCAGGACAGATTTAGCCTATGGCTACACCTTC. Translation: CSARTDLAYGYTF.

V and J are TRBV29-1 and TRBJ2-7, with D possibly TRBD2 on 6 matching bases. The ends were cut back, 7 bases at V and 3 bases at J, with 22 bases in the middle. The CDR3 consists of 15 residues. In germline, CDR1 is SQVTM, CDR2 ANQGSEA. The CDR3 coding sequence is TGCAGCGCCTCAGGCGGGGTAGGTCTACTCTACGAGCAGTACTTC. Amino acid sequence: CSASGGVGLLYEQYF.

V is TRBV7-8 and J is TRBJ2-3; no definite D call. The V end lost 1 base, the J end lost 7 bases, and 6 bases lay between the germline ends. Germline V gives CDR1 SGHVS, CDR2 FQNEAQ. The CDR3 spans 12 residues. The CDR3 region is CASSLGGYTQYF. CDR3 DNA: TGTGCCAGCAGCTTAGGAGGTTATACGCAGTATTTT.

This clone was observed a few times. V and J are TRBV7-9 and TRBJ2-7; TRBD2 aligns across 7 bases. V lost 5 bases, J lost 5 bases, and 12 bases stayed unmatched. The CDR3 consists of 15 residues. The germline gives CDR1 SEHNR, CDR2 FQNEAQ (reference sequence). The DNA for the CDR3 is TGTGCCAGCAGCCCTGGGGCCGCGGGGGAAGACGAGCAGTACTTC. This sequence encodes CASSPGAAGEDEQYF. The full variable domain, rest sourced from reference TRBV7-9 and TRBJ2-7, is DTGVSQNPRHKITKRGQNVTFRCDPISEHNRLYWYRQTLGQGPEFLTYFQNEAQLEKSRLLSDRFSAERPKGSFSTLEIQRTEQGDSAMYLCASSPGAAGEDEQYFGPGTRLTVT.

This chain links TRBV10-3 with TRBJ2-7, with no clear D. Looked up from germline, CDR1 is ENHRY and CDR2 is SYGVKD. The CDR3 totals 14 residues. The ends were cut back, 6 bases at V and 3 bases at J, with 15 bases in the middle. The CDR3 sequence: CAISQGQVLYEQYF. The CDR3 region has the DNA TGTGCCATCAGCCAAGGGCAGGTCCTCTACGAGCAGTACTTC.

The chain links TRBV6-4 to TRBJ2-6; D unclear. CDR1 and CDR2 (germline): MRHNA, SNTAGT. This CDR3 has 17 residues. V was cut by 0 bases and J by 0 bases, with 9 bases left in between. The CDR3 spells CASSDSGTRSGANVLTF. The CDR3 DNA sequence: TGTGCCAGCAGTGACTCTGGCACCCGCTCTGGGGCCAACGTCCTGACTTTC.

In regard to this clone: Compared with germline, one end of the junction differs, possibly owing to a read error. CDR3 DNA sequence: TGCGCCAGCAACTTGGGACAGGGGTTCCACGAGCAGTACTTC. Translated: CASNLGQGFHEQYF. The rearrangement uses TRBV5-1 and TRBJ2-7, with 10 nucleotides matching TRBD1. This CDR3 has 14 residues. CDR1 is SGHRS and CDR2 is YFSETQ in the germline V gene.

The J gene is TRBJ2-5, the V gene TRBV4-1; no clear D gene. Trimming stripped 1 base from V and 1 base from J, with 13 bases between. This CDR3 region has 16 residues. The germline CDR1 and CDR2 sequences are MGHRA and YSYEKL. The CDR3 loop is CASSQVRIKTQETQYF. In DNA form, the CDR3 reads TGCGCCAGCAGCCAAGTGAGAATTAAGACCCAAGAGACCCAGTACTTC.

The gene calls are TRBV6-6 and TRBJ2-7; the D gene is possibly TRBD2 (6 bases). The CDR3 consists of 13 residues. CDR1 and CDR2 (germline): MNHNY, SVGAGI (reference sequence). V lost 6 bases and J 6 bases, leaving 15 bases between the germline ends. The DNA of the CDR3 is TGTGCCAGCAGCCCCGGGACTCCGCTCGAGCAGTACTTC. Translation gives CASSPGTPLEQYF.

A single count supports this clone. The CDR3 region is CASSLAPQTGIGEKLFF. The CDR3 region has the DNA TGCGCCAGCAGCTTGGCCCCTCAGACAGGAATAGGTGAAAAACTGTTTTTT. The gene calls are TRBV5-1 and TRBJ1-4, with D perhaps matching TRBD1 (6 bases). V shed 0 bases and J shed 7 bases, with 19 bases lying between them. Germline V gives CDR1 SGHRS, CDR2 YFSETQ. CDR3 length equals 17 residues.

The chain is built from TRBV7-9 and TRBJ1-2; tentatively, D is TRBD1 (5 bases). The germline V gene has CDR1 SEHNR and CDR2 FQNEAQ (reference sequence). This CDR3 spans 14 amino acids. The V end was cut by 0 bases, the J end by 9 bases, with 14 bases between. Here the CDR3 reads CASSLAPQGESYTF. The CDR3 nucleotides read TGTGCCAGCAGCTTAGCGCCCCAGGGAGAGAGCTACACCTTC.

This chain links TRBV6-1 with TRBJ2-7; 10 bases map to TRBD2. CDR3 length equals 15 residues. The V gene's germline CDR1 is MNHNS and CDR2 SASEGT. V lost 7 bases to trimming and J lost 4 bases; unmatched junction nucleotides: 10. Here the CDR3 DNA reads TGTGCCAGCATCCAAGAGGCTAGCGGGAGATACGAGCAGTACTTC. It yields the protein CASIQEASGRYEQYF.

The V gene is TRBV29-1, the J gene TRBJ1-3; 9 bases map to TRBD1. V was clipped by 7 bases and J by 2 bases; unmatched bases: 9. The CDR3 spans 15 residues. CDR1 and CDR2 (germline): SQVTM, ANQGSEA. The CDR3 loop reads CSATRGDRAGNTIYF. The CDR3 DNA sequence: TGCAGCGCCACCAGAGGGGACAGGGCTGGAAACACCATATATTTT.

V is TRBV28 and J is TRBJ2-7; D is unclear. V dropped 2 bases and J dropped 6 bases, with 5 bases sitting between them. Germline V gene lookup returns CDR1 MDHEN and CDR2 SYDVKM. The CDR3 runs to 11 residues. CDR3 nucleotides: TGTGCCAGCAGTTTAGGGGTCGAGCAGTACTTC. Protein: CASSLGVEQYF.

The rearrangement joins TRBV28 to TRBJ2-2; D possibly corresponds to TRBD2 (6 bases). V lost 5 bases, J lost 1 base, and 8 bases lay in between. This CDR3 has 14 residues. CDR1 and CDR2 (germline): MDHEN, SYDVKM. This CDR3 reads CASSPGLNTGELFF. In nucleotides, the CDR3 is TGTGCCAGCAGTCCGGGACTGAACACCGGGGAGCTGTTTTTT.

The chain carries TRBV28 and TRBJ2-7; a possible D gene is TRBD2 (6 bases). Germline V gives CDR1 MDHEN, CDR2 SYDVKM. V lost 1 base, J lost 2 bases, and 15 bases lay in between. CDR3 length equals 16 residues. The CDR3 DNA is TGTGCCAGCAGTTTATTACCCGGGACTGTCCCCTACGAGCAGTACTTC. It encodes CASSLLPGTVPYEQYF.

V and J are TRBV5-4 and TRBJ2-7, with D unclear. The CDR3 spans 13 residues. Germline loops: CDR1 SGHNT, CDR2 YYREEE (reference sequence). V lost 0 bases to trimming and J lost 5 bases, with 9 bases between them. As DNA, the CDR3 is TGTGCCAGCAGCTTGGAAGAACCGAACGAGCAGTACTTC. Protein sequence: CASSLEEPNEQYF.

The rearrangement joins TRBV28 to TRBJ2-7, with 8 bases matching TRBD1. Germline loops: CDR1 MDHEN, CDR2 SYDVKM. V lost 5 bases, J lost 2 bases, and 8 bases stayed unmatched. The CDR3 covers 15 residues. CDR3 in amino acids: CASSPGTGDPYEQYF. The CDR3 DNA follows: TGTGCCAGCAGTCCGGGGACAGGTGATCCCTACGAGCAGTACTTC.

CDR3 sequence reads: CASSAETTGGFYEQYF. The CDR3, as DNA: TGTGCCAGCAGTGCCGAGACGACAGGGGGCTTCTACGAGCAGTACTTC. The rearrangement joins TRBV6-1 to TRBJ2-7; 10 bases are a match to TRBD1. The CDR3 contains 16 residues. Germline-derived CDR1 and CDR2 are MNHNS and SASEGT. V shed 4 bases, J shed 3 bases, and the junction held 9 bases outside the gene matches.

The CDR3 loop reads CATTPGLQSYNEQFF. Written as DNA, the CDR3 is TGTGCCACCACTCCGGGACTTCAGTCCTACAATGAGCAGTTCTTC. The chain uses TRBV19 and TRBJ2-1; a possible D gene is TRBD2 (6 bases). The length of the CDR3 is 15 residues. Germline V gene sequence: CDR1 LNHDA, CDR2 SQIVND (reference sequence). The V end lost 10 bases, the J end lost 1 base, and 17 bases lay between the germline ends.

The gene calls are TRBV5-1 and TRBJ2-7; the match to TRBD2 covers 10 bases. CDR1 and CDR2 (germline): SGHRS, YFSETQ. The CDR3 is 13 amino acids. Losses at the gene ends were 0 bases for V and 9 bases for J; bases not matched to a gene: 3. CDR3 sequence (DNA): TGCGCCAGCAGCTTGGGTAGCGGGAGGTCGCAGTACTTC. It encodes CASSLGSGRSQYF. Full variable domain (rest looked up from reference TRBV5-1 and TRBJ2-7): KAGVTQTPRYLIKTRGQQVTLSCSPISGHRSVSWYQQTPGQGLQFLFEYFSETQRNKGNFPGRFSGRQFSNSRSEMNVSTLELGDSALYLCASSLGSGRSQYFGPGTRLTVT.

V gene TRBV27 combines with J gene TRBJ1-1, with D perhaps matching TRBD1 (6 bases). V lost 2 bases, J lost 2 bases, and 15 bases lay in between. CDR1 MNHEY and CDR2 SMNVEV come from the germline V gene (reference sequence). The CDR3 runs 16 residues. DNA for the CDR3: TGTGCCAGCAGTTTACACTATCGACAGGCCAACACTGAAGCTTTCTTT. Amino acid sequence: CASSLHYRQANTEAFF.

The rearrangement joins TRBV5-1 to TRBJ1-3; D is unresolved. This CDR3 comprises 16 residues. The ends were cut back, 1 base at V and 4 bases at J, with 15 bases in the middle. Germline CDR1 is SGHRS and CDR2 is YFSETQ. CDR3: CASSLPRAGSGNTIYF. The CDR3 bases are TGCGCCAGCAGCTTGCCAAGAGCGGGGTCCGGAAACACCATATATTTT.

The chain carries TRBV4-1 and TRBJ2-7, with D perhaps TRBD2 (6 bases). Trimming removed 0 bases at V and 6 bases at J, with 12 bases between. The CDR3 loop spans 14 amino acids. Germline loops: CDR1 MGHRA, CDR2 YSYEKL. DNA for the CDR3: TGCGCCAGCAGCCAAGATACGGGGAGGATCGAGCAGTACTTC. This gives the protein CASSQDTGRIEQYF.

The V and J genes are TRBV5-4 and TRBJ2-3; 10 bases match TRBD2. Looked up from germline, CDR1 is SGHNT and CDR2 is YYREEE (reference sequence). CDR3 size: 14 residues. The junction had 5 bases not matched to a gene; V was cut back by 3 bases and J by 7 bases. In DNA form, the CDR3 reads TGTGCCAGCAGCTCCCGGACTAGCGGAAATACGCAGTATTTT. Its protein product is CASSSRTSGNTQYF. Full variable domain (remainder filled in from reference TRBV5-4 and TRBJ2-3): ETGVTQSPTHLIKTRGQQVTLRCSSQSGHNTVSWYQQALGQGPQFIFQYYREEENGRGNFPPRFSGLQFPNYSSELNVNALELDDSALYLCASSSRTSGNTQYFGPGTRLTVL.